The entry below gives a single T cell receptor beta chain sequence along with its context. These data belong to a study of low-dose radiotherapy and immunotherapy resistance in tumors. The overall study: Nivolumab was given to patients as a 240 mg flat dose every two weeks, and ipilimumab at 1 mg/kg every six weeks. Both were delivered intravenously. Patients took aspirin (300 mg orally, daily) for four cycles beginning at cycle 1 day 1.

Trimming stripped 7 bases from V and 4 bases from J, with 10 bases between. CDR1 MNHEY and CDR2 SVGEGT come from the germline V gene. The CDR3 contains 12 residues. First-strand cDNA used TRAV- and TRBV-specific primers, covering alpha and beta chains. TCRs underwent around 18 PCR cycles of amplification with a constant-region primer and V-primer adapter. TCRdb reanalysed the reads using MiXCR and keeps one entry per CDR3 protein. The table shows tens of thousands of distinct CDR3 sequences, with roughly 19% occurring only once. Specified time point: before trial treatment. Nivolumab, ipilimumab, aspirin, low-dose cyclophosphamide and low-dose radiotherapy were all administered to the donors. Enrollment required an advanced solid tumor negative for tumor-infiltrating lymphocytes.

The gene calls are TRBV6-2 or TRBV6-3 and TRBJ1-1; D possibly corresponds to TRBD1 (5 bases). The sample was PBMCs, taken before treatment. The sequence was obtained from a male donor with prostate cancer. The DNA of the CDR3 is TGTGCCAGCAACGGCGGGGGCACTGAAGCTTTCTTT. Residues: CASNGGGTEAFF.